The clone carrying this T cell receptor beta chain occurred once. Antigen: not known. V lost 3 bases to trimming and J lost 8 bases, with 8 bases between them. The CDR3 consists of 12 residues. Germline assignment: CDR1 SEHNR and CDR2 FQNEAQ (reference sequence). The data were obtained in a study of shared clonotypes between healthy human individuals. On the study more broadly: CD4 naive cells filled three plates per donor, CD4 memory three, CD8 naive two and CD8 memory one. Study outcomes and limitations: Sharing across several donors was seen in around 5.1% of naive CD4 clonotypes. Generation probability values for non-shared clonotypes were lower than those for clonotypes shared by all four donors. It was expected that sequencing depth would affect clonotype sharing among donors.

As defined, naive CD8 cells were CD45RO-negative and positively selected for CCR7, with terminally differentiated effector memory CD45RA+ cells excluded. Produced via immunoSEQ multiplex PCR; TCRdb's table is partial and in-frame only. The table has about 2.1 million clones, approximately 94% seen once. V and J are TRBV7-9 and TRBJ2-1; D unclear. This sequence was found in a man between 18 and 35 years old in good health. Some clones in this sample may be carry-over from other donors' samples. Sequenced material: naive CD8+ T cells from PBMCs. This CDR3 reads CASSFGSHEQFF. DNA for the CDR3: TGTGCCAGCAGCTTCGGGTCCCATGAGCAGTTCTTC.